The 15 T cell receptor beta chains below come from one sample, sequenced in a study of T and B cells in COVID-19 patients. Each TRB amplification used about 220-500 ng of genomic DNA from blood. Multiplex PCR with BIOMED2 TRB-A/B primer pools amplified TRB rearrangements. One entry per CDR3 protein results from TCRdb running MiXCR on the multiplex PCR reads. The table includes roughly 4,800 distinct CDR3 sequences, roughly 23% detected once. Sequenced input: blood. These receptor sequences come from a human donor with active COVID-19.

In this sample, this clonotype is medium-sized. The V call is TRBV30, the J call TRBJ1-4; D gene ambiguous. The germline V and J ends were trimmed by 5 bases and 2 bases, with 18 bases remaining between them. Germline CDR1 reads GTSNPN; CDR2 reads SVGIG (reference sequence). This CDR3 is built from 16 residues. CDR3: CAWGVDAMLTNEKLFF. The DNA for the CDR3 is TGTGCCTGGGGAGTGGACGCCATGTTGACTAATGAAAAACTGTTTTTT. Full variable domain (missing parts from reference TRBV30 and TRBJ1-4): SQTIHQWPATLVQPVGSPLSLECTVEGTSNPNLYWYRQAAGRGLQLLFYSVGIGQISSEVPQNLSASRPQDRQFILSSKKLLLSDSGFYLCAWGVDAMLTNEKLFFGSGTQLSVL.

This clonotype has only a few counts. This chain uses TRBV24-1 with TRBJ2-2, with D perhaps TRBD2 (5 bases). Deletions cut 0 bases from V and 1 base from J, with 8 bases between. The CDR3 covers 16 residues. Germline V gives CDR1 KGHDR, CDR2 SFDVKD. The CDR3 nucleotides read TGTGCCACCAGTGATTTGCGTGCGGGGAACACCGGGGAGCTGTTTTTT. Translation gives CATSDLRAGNTGELFF.

By share of the sample, this clonotype is medium-sized (0.01 to 0.1%). This chain links TRBV5-4 with TRBJ2-1; 10 bases map to TRBD1. This CDR3 has 15 amino acids. The junction had 4 bases not matched to a gene; V was cut back by 4 bases and J by 3 bases. Germline loops: CDR1 SGHNT, CDR2 YYREEE (reference sequence). In nucleotides, the CDR3 is TGTGCCAGCAGCCTCGGACAGGGGGTCTACAATGAGCAGTTCTTC. Its protein is CASSLGQGVYNEQFF.

This clonotype is medium-sized. The genes are TRBV12-3 or TRBV12-4 and TRBJ2-1; TRBD1 aligns across 7 bases. The CDR3 runs to 12 residues. With V trimmed by 4 bases and J by 11 bases, 5 bases remained unmatched. In DNA form, the CDR3 reads TGTGCCAGCAGTTCACAGGGGTTAAAGCAGTTCTTC. Amino acids: CASSSQGLKQFF.

This clonotype counts as medium-sized. The junction differs from germline at one of its ends, possibly a read error. The chain employs TRBV29-1 and TRBJ1-4, with no clear D. Germline CDR1 SQVTM, CDR2 ANQGSEA. This CDR3 spans 13 amino acids. CDR3 nucleotides: TGCAGCGTTCGGACGGACCTCAATGAAAAGCTGTTTTTT. Translated: CSVRTDLNEKLFF.

The table lists this clonotype with a few counts. The chain links TRBV4-3 to TRBJ1-1; D is uncertain. Germline values: CDR1 LGHNA, CDR2 YSLEER. This CDR3 comprises 15 residues. V was clipped by 4 bases and J by 1 base, with 13 bases between them. This CDR3 is CASSPTGTRNTEAFF. The CDR3 DNA follows: TGCGCCAGCAGCCCAACGGGTACACGGAACACTGAAGCTTTCTTT.

V usage is TRBV28 and J usage is TRBJ1-2; 9 nucleotides line up with TRBD1. The CDR3 spans 13 residues. Germline values: CDR1 MDHEN, CDR2 SYDVKM. V lost 6 bases to trimming and J lost 8 bases; unmatched junction nucleotides: 7. The CDR3 spells CASSPSTGGGYTF. DNA for the CDR3: TGTGCCAGCAGCCCATCCACAGGGGGCGGCTACACCTTC.

The genes are TRBV9 and TRBJ2-2, with D tentatively TRBD1 (6 bases). CDR1 is SGDLS and CDR2 is YYNGEE in the germline V gene. The V end lost 2 bases, the J end lost 1 base, and 6 bases lay between the germline ends. The CDR3 spans 14 residues. CDR3 residues: CASSVTGNTGELFF. The CDR3 DNA sequence: TGTGCCAGCAGCGTGACAGGGAACACCGGGGAGCTGTTTTTT.

This clonotype turned up a few times. The J gene is TRBJ1-2, the V gene TRBV13; 10 nucleotides line up with TRBD1. The junction had 20 bases not matched to a gene; V was cut back by 8 bases and J by 8 bases. CDR3 size: 17 residues. Germline values: CDR1 PRHDT, CDR2 FYEKMQ (reference sequence). The CDR3 spells CASADPKADRGNRGYTF. Here the CDR3 DNA reads TGTGCCAGCGCCGACCCAAAGGCGGACAGGGGGAACAGGGGCTACACCTTC.

The V and J genes are TRBV10-3 and TRBJ1-1; the D gene is possibly TRBD1 (6 bases). Germline CDR1 is ENHRY and CDR2 is SYGVKD. This CDR3 contains 14 residues. V was clipped by 2 bases and J by 10 bases, with 17 bases between them. The CDR3 region is CAISERGGGDTAFF. The CDR3 bases are TGTGCCATCAGTGAGAGGGGGGGAGGGGATACAGCTTTCTTT.

By share, this clonotype ranks as medium-sized. The genes are TRBV27 and TRBJ1-2, with 7 bases identical to TRBD1. This CDR3 has 17 residues. CDR1 and CDR2 from the germline V gene are MNHEY and SMNVEV (reference sequence). Trimming at V came to 2 bases and at J to 4 bases, leaving 13 bases not matched to a gene. CDR3 DNA: TGTGCCAGCAGTTTAGCGTCAGGGGGGTTCCTTAGCTATGGCTACACCTTC. This gives the protein CASSLASGGFLSYGYTF.

This clonotype was seen many times. The chain couples TRBV6-5 to TRBJ1-3; D ambiguous. The CDR3 length is 16 residues. Trimming pared 5 bases from V and 4 bases from J, leaving 18 bases between. Germline CDR1 MNHEY, CDR2 SVGAGI. The DNA for the CDR3 is TGTGCCAGCAGTCCCCTCGGAAAGGGTAAAGGAAACACCATATATTTT. Residues: CASSPLGKGKGNTIYF.

The gene calls are TRBV6-2 or TRBV6-3 and TRBJ1-1; D is ambiguous. V was shortened by 0 bases and J by 8 bases, with 7 bases between the two germline ends. The germline gives CDR1 MNHEY, CDR2 SVGEGT. The CDR3 spans 12 residues. The CDR3 DNA reads as TGTGCCAGCAGTTACTCGATAGGGGAAGCTTTCTTT. Protein: CASSYSIGEAFF.

The chain combines TRBV5-1 with TRBJ2-1; D unclear. Between the trimmed V and J ends, which lost 1 base and 7 bases, there was a span of 15 bases. CDR1 and CDR2 (germline): SGHRS, YFSETQ. The CDR3 consists of 15 residues. CDR3 region: CASSLFHLSLNEQFF. As DNA, the CDR3 is TGCGCCAGCAGCTTGTTCCACCTATCTCTAAATGAGCAGTTCTTC.

This clonotype was counted between two and nine times. The rearrangement uses TRBV20-1 and TRBJ1-2; weak D call: TRBD1 (5 bases). Germline V gives CDR1 DFQATT, CDR2 SNEGSKA (reference sequence). V was clipped by 7 bases and J by 1 base, with 10 bases between them. The CDR3 sequence is 12 residues long. The CDR3 here is CSVQTDNYGYTF. The CDR3 bases are TGCAGTGTTCAGACAGATAACTATGGCTACACCTTC.